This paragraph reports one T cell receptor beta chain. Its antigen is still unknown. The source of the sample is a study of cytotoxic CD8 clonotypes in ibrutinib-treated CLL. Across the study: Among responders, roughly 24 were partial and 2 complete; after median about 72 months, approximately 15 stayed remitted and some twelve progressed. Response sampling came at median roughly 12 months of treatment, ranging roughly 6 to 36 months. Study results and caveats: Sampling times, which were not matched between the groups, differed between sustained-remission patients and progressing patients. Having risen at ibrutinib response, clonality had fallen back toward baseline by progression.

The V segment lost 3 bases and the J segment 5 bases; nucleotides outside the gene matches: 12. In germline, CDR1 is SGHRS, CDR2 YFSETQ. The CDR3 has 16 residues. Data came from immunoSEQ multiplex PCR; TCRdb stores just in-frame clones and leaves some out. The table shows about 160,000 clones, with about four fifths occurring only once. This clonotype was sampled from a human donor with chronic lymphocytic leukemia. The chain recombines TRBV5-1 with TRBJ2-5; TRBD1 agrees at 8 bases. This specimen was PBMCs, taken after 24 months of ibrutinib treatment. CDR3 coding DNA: TGCGCCAGCAGCTGGACAGGACAGGGAGCGTGGGAGACCCAGTACTTC. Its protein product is CASSWTGQGAWETQYF. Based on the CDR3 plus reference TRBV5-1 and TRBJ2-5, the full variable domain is KAGVTQTPRYLIKTRGQQVTLSCSPISGHRSVSWYQQTPGQGLQFLFEYFSETQRNKGNFPGRFSGRQFSNSRSEMNVSTLELGDSALYLCASSWTGQGAWETQYFGPGTRLLVL.